These T cell receptor beta chains were read from a single sample in a study of blood T cells in healthy people across ages. TCRdb ran MiXCR on the 5' RACE reads and lists one entry per CDR3 protein. The table lists roughly 800,000 distinct CDR3 sequences, about 62% of them singletons, with about 20% in the top ten. The material sequenced was blood. The receptors derive from a man aged 30 to 39 in good health. Both conserved end residues are part of each CDR3. Each record gives: clone size, V gene, J gene, D gene, CDR3 protein, CDR3 DNA. D genes are given only for firm matches. Size is omitted from some rows. Given values are once, few, many or a class for expanded clones.

.,TRBV5-5,TRBJ1-5,.,CASSLGGRGNQPQHF,TGTGCCAGCAGCTTGGGCGGGCGCGGCAATCAGCCCCAGCATTTT
few,TRBV20-1,TRBJ2-1,TRBD2,CSPLAVSYNEQFF,TGCAGCCCCCTAGCGGTCTCCTACAATGAGCAGTTCTTC
.,TRBV5-1,TRBJ2-7,.,CASSNQQGSGEQYF,TGCGCCAGCAGCAACCAACAGGGTTCCGGCGAGCAGTACTTC
once,TRBV5-4,TRBJ2-7,TRBD1,CASSFDDRAPYEQYF,TGTGCCAGCAGCTTCGATGACAGGGCCCCCTACGAGCAGTACTTC
.,TRBV3-1,TRBJ2-5,TRBD2,CASSQHRAGGPETQYF,TGTGCCAGCAGCCAACATAGGGCGGGGGGCCCGGAGACCCAGTACTTC
few,TRBV6-1,TRBJ2-1,.,CASRTTSNYNEQFF,TGTGCCAGCAGGACAACTTCCAACTACAATGAGCAGTTCTTC
.,TRBV4-3,TRBJ2-1,.,CASSQDRGLYNEQFF,TGCGCCAGCAGCCAAGATCGGGGGCTCTACAATGAGCAGTTCTTC
few,TRBV5-4,TRBJ2-7,TRBD1,CASSRDRGGEQYF,TGTGCCAGCAGCCGGGACAGGGGAGGGGAGCAGTACTTC
.,TRBV28,TRBJ2-3,.,CASSAGGRNRDTQYF,TGTGCCAGCAGTGCAGGGGGGAGGAATAGAGATACGCAGTATTTT
.,TRBV4-2,TRBJ2-3,TRBD2,CASSQDGTKGDTQYF,TGTGCCAGCAGCCAAGACGGGACTAAGGGAGATACGCAGTATTTT
few,TRBV27,TRBJ2-3,.,CASSLSGTLMSTDTQYF,TGTGCCAGCAGTTTATCCGGGACATTAATGTCCACAGATACGCAGTATTTT
.,TRBV29-1,TRBJ2-1,TRBD2,CSVEKGTSYDNEQFF,TGCAGCGTTGAAAAGGGGACTAGCTACGACAATGAGCAGTTCTTC
few,TRBV29-1,TRBJ2-5,.,CSFKGFAAETQYF,TGCAGCTTCAAGGGGTTCGCAGCGGAGACCCAGTACTTC
few,TRBV5-6,TRBJ2-7,.,CASSFRQNSYEQYF,TGTGCCAGCAGCTTCAGACAGAACTCCTACGAGCAGTACTTC
.,TRBV3-1,TRBJ2-1,.,CASSRTYSTGSSYNEQFF,TGTGCCAGCAGCCGCACTTACTCCACAGGTAGCTCCTACAATGAGCAGTTCTTC
.,TRBV4-1,TRBJ2-3,.,CASSQETILTQYF,TGCGCCAGCAGCCAGGAAACGATTCTGACGCAGTATTTT
.,TRBV9,TRBJ2-7,.,CTSSVAEGDPSYEQYF,TGTACCAGCAGCGTAGCCGAGGGGGACCCCTCCTACGAGCAGTACTTC
.,TRBV7-2,TRBJ2-5,.,CASSWNGGQETQYF,TGTGCCAGCAGCTGGAACGGCGGTCAAGAGACCCAGTACTTC
once,TRBV11-2,TRBJ2-1,.,CASSLAAVSYNEQFF,TGTGCCAGCAGCTTAGCGGCCGTCTCCTACAATGAGCAGTTCTTC
.,TRBV12-3/TRBV12-4,TRBJ1-1,.,CASSLAQGLRTEAFF,TGTGCCAGCAGTTTGGCGCAGGGTCTTAGGACTGAAGCTTTCTTT
once,TRBV20-1,TRBJ1-5,TRBD1,CSASPGQGLNQPQHF,TGCAGTGCTAGTCCTGGACAGGGACTCAATCAGCCCCAGCATTTT
few,TRBV10-3,TRBJ1-1,TRBD1,CAISGLGQPNTEAFF,TGTGCCATCAGCGGATTGGGACAGCCGAACACTGAAGCTTTCTTT
once,TRBV20-1,TRBJ2-5,TRBD2,CSAVERGRTHQETQYF,TGCAGTGCCGTAGAGCGGGGGCGAACGCACCAAGAGACCCAGTACTTC
many,TRBV27,TRBJ2-6,.,CASSYRATALSGANVLTF,TGTGCCAGCAGCTATCGGGCGACGGCTCTCTCTGGGGCCAACGTCCTGACTTTC
.,TRBV20-1,TRBJ2-5,TRBD2,CSARGSGRWYRETQYF,TGCAGTGCTAGGGGCAGCGGGAGGTGGTACAGGGAGACCCAGTACTTC
.,TRBV7-2,TRBJ1-2,TRBD1,CASSLVGQGANYGYTF,TGTGCCAGCAGCTTAGTGGGGCAGGGGGCGAACTATGGCTACACCTTC
few,TRBV20-1,TRBJ2-1,.,CSATHPSAPEQFF,TGCAGTGCTACCCATCCTAGCGCTCCGGAGCAGTTCTTC
.,TRBV20-1,TRBJ2-2,.,CSARSPITGELFF,TGCAGTGCTAGGTCACCGATAACCGGGGAGCTGTTTTTT
.,TRBV29-1,TRBJ1-4,.,CSVMGTANEKLFF,TGCAGCGTGATGGGGACGGCTAATGAAAAACTGTTTTTT
.,TRBV18,TRBJ2-5,.,CASSQGSEEIQYF,TGTGCCAGCTCCCAAGGATCCGAAGAGATCCAGTACTTC
few,TRBV7-8,TRBJ2-1,.,CASSARTGEDEQFF,TGTGCCAGCAGCGCCCGCACTGGGGAGGACGAGCAGTTCTTC
.,TRBV30,TRBJ1-1,.,CAWRGRKNTEAFF,TGTGCCTGGAGGGGACGGAAGAACACTGAAGCTTTCTTT
.,TRBV7-8,TRBJ1-1,.,CASSLDWKGAEAFF,TGTGCCAGCAGCTTGGATTGGAAGGGGGCTGAAGCTTTCTTT
.,TRBV7-2,TRBJ2-5,TRBD2,CASSSPGLAAGETQYF,TGTGCCAGCAGCTCCCCGGGACTAGCGGCAGGAGAGACCCAGTACTTC
.,TRBV5-1,TRBJ2-2,.,CASSLSGNTGELFF,TGCGCCAGCAGCTTGAGCGGAAACACCGGGGAGCTGTTTTTT
.,TRBV18,TRBJ1-4,.,CASSPTEGVSDEKLFF,TGTGCCAGCTCACCCACAGAAGGGGTTTCGGATGAAAAACTGTTTTTT
.,TRBV20-1,TRBJ2-5,.,CSVERQAEETQYF,TGCAGTGTCGAGAGACAGGCAGAGGAGACCCAGTACTTC
.,TRBV6-6,TRBJ2-5,.,CASRGTLRQETQYF,TGTGCCAGCAGGGGGACCCTCCGTCAAGAGACCCAGTACTTC
.,TRBV27,TRBJ2-7,TRBD2,CASSLSLISGSPNEQYF,TGTGCCAGCAGTTTATCCTTGATTAGCGGGAGTCCCAATGAGCAGTACTTC
few,TRBV20-1,TRBJ2-3,TRBD2,CSAWTSGVDTQYF,TGCAGTGCTTGGACTAGCGGGGTAGATACGCAGTATTTT
few,TRBV12-3/TRBV12-4,TRBJ2-7,TRBD1,CASRRTGAYEQYF,TGTGCCAGCAGGCGGACAGGGGCCTACGAGCAGTACTTC
.,TRBV27,TRBJ2-7,TRBD2,CASSIGGATYEQYF,TGTGCCAGCAGTATCGGGGGGGCCACCTACGAGCAGTACTTC
.,TRBV5-1,TRBJ2-5,.,CASRDGQQETQYF,TGCGCCAGCAGGGACGGTCAACAAGAGACCCAGTACTTC
.,TRBV29-1,TRBJ2-3,.,CSAPGPLVGDTQYF,TGCAGCGCTCCGGGACCTCTCGTAGGCGATACGCAGTATTTT
.,TRBV7-2,TRBJ1-5,.,CASSLSIGGNQPQHF,TGTGCCAGCAGCTTATCTATAGGGGGGAATCAGCCCCAGCATTTT
.,TRBV11-2,TRBJ2-3,.,CASSSVCGADTQYF,TGTGCCAGCAGCTCTGTTTGCGGGGCGGATACGCAGTATTTT
.,TRBV6-1,TRBJ1-2,.,CASSELVPYGYTF,TGTGCCAGCAGTGAGTTAGTCCCTTATGGCTACACCTTC
.,TRBV11-2,TRBJ2-3,.,CASSKRGEIDTQYF,TGTGCCAGCAGTAAAAGGGGGGAAATAGATACGCAGTATTTT
.,TRBV3-1,TRBJ2-3,.,CASSQERGPDTQYF,TGTGCCAGCAGCCAAGAACGGGGCCCAGATACGCAGTATTTT
.,TRBV6-1,TRBJ2-1,TRBD2,CASSELPPGTILGNEQFF,TGTGCCAGCAGTGAACTACCCCCCGGGACTATCCTCGGCAATGAGCAGTTCTTC